This TCR beta chain was captured in a study of blood T cell repertoires in COVID-19. On the study more broadly: Collection of acute and convalescent COVID-19 samples took place in the United States, Italy and Spain. T cells, B-cell-depleted T cells, or PBMCs provided the cDNA or gDNA that served as material.

There are 16 residues in the CDR3. The trim removed 3 bases at V and 0 bases at J, leaving 3 bases unmatched. Per germline, CDR1 MDHEN and CDR2 SYDVKM. Some clones are missing from TCRdb's copy, which holds only in-frame ones; the method was immunoSEQ multiplex PCR. This table has around 170,000 clones, over 70% appearing once. Only one count was recorded for this clone. The specimen sequenced was peripheral blood. The chain joins TRBV28 to TRBJ2-2; 8 positions match TRBD1. The sequence derives from a woman aged 60-75 years with acute or convalescent COVID-19. The CDR3 DNA sequence: TGTGCCAGCAGTTTTGGACAGGGAACGAACACCGGGGAGCTGTTTTTT. Translation: CASSFGQGTNTGELFF.